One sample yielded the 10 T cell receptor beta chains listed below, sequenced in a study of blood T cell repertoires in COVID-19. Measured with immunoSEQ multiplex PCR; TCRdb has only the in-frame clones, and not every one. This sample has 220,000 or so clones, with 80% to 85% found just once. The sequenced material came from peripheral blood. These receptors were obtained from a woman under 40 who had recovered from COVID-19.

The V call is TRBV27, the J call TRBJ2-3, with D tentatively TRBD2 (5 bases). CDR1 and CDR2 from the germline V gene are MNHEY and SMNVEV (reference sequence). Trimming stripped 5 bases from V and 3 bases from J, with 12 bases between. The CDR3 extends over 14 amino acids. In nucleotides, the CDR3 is TGTGCCAGCAGTCCCAGACGCGGGACAGATACGCAGTATTTT. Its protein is CASSPRRGTDTQYF.

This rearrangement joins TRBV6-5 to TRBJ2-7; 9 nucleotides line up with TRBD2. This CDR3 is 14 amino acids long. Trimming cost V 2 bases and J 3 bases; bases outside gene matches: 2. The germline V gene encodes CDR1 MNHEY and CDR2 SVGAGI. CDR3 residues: CASSYEREDYEQYF. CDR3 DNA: TGTGCCAGCAGTTACGAGCGGGAGGACTACGAGCAGTACTTC.

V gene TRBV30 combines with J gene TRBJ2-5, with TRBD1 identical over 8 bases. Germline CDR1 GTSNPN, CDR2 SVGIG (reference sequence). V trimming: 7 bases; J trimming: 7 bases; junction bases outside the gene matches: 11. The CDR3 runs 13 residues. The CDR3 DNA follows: TGTGCCTATACACGCCAGGGGGCGGTGACCCAGTACTTC. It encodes CAYTRQGAVTQYF.

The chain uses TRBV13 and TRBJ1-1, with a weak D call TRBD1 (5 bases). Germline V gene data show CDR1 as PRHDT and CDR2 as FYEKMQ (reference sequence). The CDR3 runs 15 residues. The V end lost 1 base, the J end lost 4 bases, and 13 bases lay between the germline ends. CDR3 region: CASSLVSQGGTEAFF. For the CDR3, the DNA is TGTGCCAGCAGCTTAGTTTCGCAGGGAGGCACTGAAGCTTTCTTT. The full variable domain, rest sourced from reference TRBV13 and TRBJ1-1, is AAGVIQSPRHLIKEKRETATLKCYPIPRHDTVYWYQQGPGQDPQFLISFYEKMQSDKGSIPDRFSAQQFSDYHSELNMSSLELGDSALYFCASSLVSQGGTEAFFGQGTRLTVV.

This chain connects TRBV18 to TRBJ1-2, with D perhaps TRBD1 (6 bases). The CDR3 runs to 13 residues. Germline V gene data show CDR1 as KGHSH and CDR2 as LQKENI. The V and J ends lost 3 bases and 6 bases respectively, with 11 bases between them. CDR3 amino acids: CASSPRGRDGYTF. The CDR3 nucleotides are TGTGCCAGCTCACCCAGGGGAAGGGATGGCTACACCTTC. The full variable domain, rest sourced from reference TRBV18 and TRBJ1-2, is NAGVMQNPRHLVRRRGQEARLRCSPMKGHSHVYWYRQLPEEGLKFMVYLQKENIIDESGMPKERFSAEFPKEGPSILRIQQVVRGDSAAYFCASSPRGRDGYTFGSGTRLTVV.

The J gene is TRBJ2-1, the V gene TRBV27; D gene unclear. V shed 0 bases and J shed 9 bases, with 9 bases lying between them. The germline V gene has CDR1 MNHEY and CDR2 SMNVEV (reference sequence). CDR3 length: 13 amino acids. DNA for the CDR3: TGTGCCAGCAGTTTATCAGTCGTTAGTGAGCAGTTCTTC. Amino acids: CASSLSVVSEQFF.

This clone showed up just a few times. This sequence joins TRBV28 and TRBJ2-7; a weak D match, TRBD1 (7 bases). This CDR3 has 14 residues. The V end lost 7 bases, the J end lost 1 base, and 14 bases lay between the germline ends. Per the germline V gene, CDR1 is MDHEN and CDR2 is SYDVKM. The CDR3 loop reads CASTQGGLSYEQYF. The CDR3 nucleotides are TGTGCCAGCACCCAGGGGGGACTTTCCTACGAGCAGTACTTC.

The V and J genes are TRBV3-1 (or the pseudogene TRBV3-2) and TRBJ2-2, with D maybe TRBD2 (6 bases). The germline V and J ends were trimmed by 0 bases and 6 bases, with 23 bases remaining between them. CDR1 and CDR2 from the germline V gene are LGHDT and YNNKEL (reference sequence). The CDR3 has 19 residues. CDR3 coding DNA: TGTGCCAGCAGCCAAGATGGCGGCCGGTTGGGACTCCACCCCGGGGAGCTGTTTTTT. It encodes CASSQDGGRLGLHPGELFF.

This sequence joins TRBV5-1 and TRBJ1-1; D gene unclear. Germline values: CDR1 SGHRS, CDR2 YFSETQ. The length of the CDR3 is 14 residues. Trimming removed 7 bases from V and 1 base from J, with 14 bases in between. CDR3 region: CASAADHANTEAFF. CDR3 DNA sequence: TGCGCCAGCGCGGCAGACCATGCGAACACTGAAGCTTTCTTT.

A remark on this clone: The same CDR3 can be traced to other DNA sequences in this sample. The CDR3 sequence: CASSLGQGQETQYF. The CDR3 DNA is TGCGCCAGCAGCCTGGGACAGGGCCAAGAGACCCAGTACTTC. The chain links TRBV5-1 to TRBJ2-5; TRBD1 aligns across 9 bases. CDR1 and CDR2 from the germline V gene are SGHRS and YFSETQ. With V trimmed by 4 bases and J by 1 base, 2 bases remained unmatched. The CDR3 covers 14 residues.